Given below is one T cell receptor beta chain in context. Its antigen is unknown. V shed 6 bases and J 1 base; nucleotides not matched to a gene: 6. The CDR3 is made up of 15 amino acids. Germline-derived CDR1 and CDR2 are DFQATT and SNEGSKA (reference sequence). This sample is part of a study of T cell repertoires in cytomegalovirus infection. TCRdb recomputed calls from the reads with MiXCR, one row per CDR3 protein. Of 110,000 or so distinct CDR3 sequences listed, about 30% were seen once; the top ten hold approximately 41%. The J gene is TRBJ2-3, the V gene TRBV20-1; 11 bases align to TRBD2. This TCR came from a human donor in good health (CMV status not recorded). Some clones in this sample may be carry-over from other donors' samples. Sample: CD8+ T cells from cultured PBMCs, taken from culture after CMV antigen stimulation. The CDR3 nucleotides are TGCAGTGCCACCGGGACTAGCGGAGGCACAGATACGCAGTATTTT. Its protein is CSATGTSGGTDTQYF.